These T cell receptor beta chains were read from a single sample in a study of identical twins. Each CDR3 protein is one row after TCRdb ran MiXCR on the 5' RACE reads. Of about 530,000 distinct CDR3 sequences listed, approximately 20% are singletons. The sample was also reused in another study, on yellow fever vaccine responses in identical twins.

The sequenced material came from CD4+ T cells sorted from blood. The receptor set was obtained from a woman aged 18-35 years in good health. Each CDR3 is given with its conserved first and last residue. D genes are given only for firm matches. Only some rows state a clone size, as once, few, many or a class for expanded clones.

DNA | CDR3 | J | V | D | size
TGTGCCAGCAGCGTTTCCGGGACAGGGGGAAGCGAGACCCAGTACTTC | CASSVSGTGGSETQYF | TRBJ2-5 | TRBV9 | TRBD1 | NA
TGCGCCAGCAGCTTGGCTAGAGGGGGGGATGGCTACACCTTC | CASSLARGGDGYTF | TRBJ1-2 | TRBV5-1 | NA | NA
TGTGCCAGCAGTGAATCAGGGGCGGATACCGGGGAGCTGTTTTTT | CASSESGADTGELFF | TRBJ2-2 | TRBV2 | NA | few
TGCGCCAGCAGCCAACCGGGGCAGCAAGATACGCAGTATTTT | CASSQPGQQDTQYF | TRBJ2-3 | TRBV4-1 | NA | few
TGCGCCAGCAGCTTGGATGGACTAGCAACGGAAAATGAGCAGTTCTTC | CASSLDGLATENEQFF | TRBJ2-1 | TRBV5-1 | TRBD2 | many
TGTGCCAGCAGCCAACCCGGGACAGGGTTGCCCTCCTATGGCTACACCTTC | CASSQPGTGLPSYGYTF | TRBJ1-2 | TRBV14 | TRBD1 | NA
TGTGCCAGCGGGTGGAGTTCCTACGAGCAGTACTTC | CASGWSSYEQYF | TRBJ2-7 | TRBV12-3/TRBV12-4 | NA | many
TGTGCCAGCAGCTTAAGGTCTAGCGGGGACACCGGGGAGCTGTTTTTT | CASSLRSSGDTGELFF | TRBJ2-2 | TRBV7-8 | TRBD2 | NA
TGCGCCAGCAGCTCCAACCAAGGAGGACAGGGTTTGTACGAGCAGTACTTC | CASSSNQGGQGLYEQYF | TRBJ2-7 | TRBV5-1 | TRBD1 | NA
TGTGCCACCAGTGATCAGAAAACCTTCGGCACAATTCATGAGCAGTTCTTC | CATSDQKTFGTIHEQFF | TRBJ2-1 | TRBV24-1 | NA | few
TGTGCCAGCAGTGAATGGGTGTGGGGACAGGATGGAAACACCATATATTTT | CASSEWVWGQDGNTIYF | TRBJ1-3 | TRBV25-1 | TRBD1 | few
TGTGCCAGTAGTATAACAGACTTGGACACCGGGGAGCTGTTTTTT | CASSITDLDTGELFF | TRBJ2-2 | TRBV19 | NA | few
TGTGCCGCGCGGGACACCCCCTACGAGCAGTACTTC | CAARDTPYEQYF | TRBJ2-7 | TRBV10-3 | NA | NA
TGTGCCATCAGTAGGAGCACAGATACGCAGTATTTT | CAISRSTDTQYF | TRBJ2-3 | TRBV10-3 | NA | NA
TGTGCCAGCAGTGAGGACAGGGTCACAGATACGCAGTATTTT | CASSEDRVTDTQYF | TRBJ2-3 | TRBV25-1 | TRBD1 | many
TGTGCCAGCAGACCTCGGGGCTATGGCTACACCTTC | CASRPRGYGYTF | TRBJ1-2 | TRBV27 | NA | few
TGTGCCAGCAGCTGGCAGGGGGGAGAGACCCAGTACTTC | CASSWQGGETQYF | TRBJ2-5 | TRBV5-5 | NA | many
TGTGCCAGCAGTCCCGGGACAGGGCTCAGCAATCAGCCCCAGCATTTT | CASSPGTGLSNQPQHF | TRBJ1-5 | TRBV28 | TRBD1 | NA
TGCAGTTCCCAGGGACAGGGCGAAGATACGCAGTATTTT | CSSQGQGEDTQYF | TRBJ2-3 | TRBV20-1 | TRBD1 | few
TGTGCCATCAGTGAGAGGCTTAAAGAGACCCAGTACTTC | CAISERLKETQYF | TRBJ2-5 | TRBV10-3 | NA | few
TGTGCCAGCAGTTCCCAAAGTAGCGGGAGGAACGAGCAGTACTTC | CASSSQSSGRNEQYF | TRBJ2-7 | TRBV28 | TRBD2 | NA
TGTGCCAGCATGACTCACGAGGGTTCACCCCTCCACTTT | CASMTHEGSPLHF | TRBJ1-6 | TRBV28 | NA | few
TGCGCCAGCAGCCGCGGGACGCAGAACCAAGAGACCCAGTACTTC | CASSRGTQNQETQYF | TRBJ2-5 | TRBV5-1 | NA | few
TGTGCCAGCAGTCCCGGACTAGCGGGAACCAAAAACATTCAGTACTTC | CASSPGLAGTKNIQYF | TRBJ2-4 | TRBV12-3/TRBV12-4 | TRBD2 | few
TGTGCCAGCAGCCTCAGGACTAGCGGGGGTGCCGGGGAGCTGTTTTTT | CASSLRTSGGAGELFF | TRBJ2-2 | TRBV7-2 | TRBD2 | few
TGTGCCAGCATGGATGCCGGAGAAGAGACCCAGTACTTC | CASMDAGEETQYF | TRBJ2-5 | TRBV4-2 | NA | NA
TGTGCCAGCAGCCAAGAGGGATTAGGACTAGCGGGAATAGAGCAGTTCTTC | CASSQEGLGLAGIEQFF | TRBJ2-1 | TRBV3-1 | TRBD2 | few
TGTGCCAGCAGCTTGGGGCCCCCGGGAGAGACCCAGTACTTC | CASSLGPPGETQYF | TRBJ2-5 | TRBV28 | NA | few
TGTGCCAGCAGATCCGGACAGGGGATGTGGGAGACCCAGTACTTC | CASRSGQGMWETQYF | TRBJ2-5 | TRBV6-1 | TRBD1 | NA
TGCAGTGCTACCCCGGGGCAGGGTACCTACAATGAGCAGTTCTTC | CSATPGQGTYNEQFF | TRBJ2-1 | TRBV20-1 | NA | once
TGTGCCAGCAGCCCCCGACGGTATGGCTACACCTTC | CASSPRRYGYTF | TRBJ1-2 | TRBV7-2 | NA | few
TGTGCCAGCACCATGGGACAGGGCATCGGGGGCACCTACGAGCAGTACTTC | CASTMGQGIGGTYEQYF | TRBJ2-7 | TRBV28 | TRBD1 | NA
TGTGCCAGTAGTAGCGGGGTCCCCTACAATGAGCAGTTCTTC | CASSSGVPYNEQFF | TRBJ2-1 | TRBV19 | NA | many
TGTGCCAGCAGACCCGACAGGGCGTCGAACGAGCAGTACTTC | CASRPDRASNEQYF | TRBJ2-7 | TRBV27 | TRBD1 | NA
TGTGCCAGCAGTTTTGGACTAGCGGGAAACGAGCAGTACTTC | CASSFGLAGNEQYF | TRBJ2-7 | TRBV12-3/TRBV12-4 | TRBD2 | NA
TGCAGTGCCGCCCCTCCGCGGTCTTCCTCCTACGAGCAGTACTTC | CSAAPPRSSSYEQYF | TRBJ2-7 | TRBV20-1 | NA | NA
TGTGCCAGCAGAACCGGGACAGGGGGAGTCTACGAGCAGTACTTC | CASRTGTGGVYEQYF | TRBJ2-7 | TRBV27 | TRBD1 | NA
TGTGCCAGCAGCTTAGAGGGGGCCCTCACAGATACGCAGTATTTT | CASSLEGALTDTQYF | TRBJ2-3 | TRBV7-9 | TRBD1 | NA